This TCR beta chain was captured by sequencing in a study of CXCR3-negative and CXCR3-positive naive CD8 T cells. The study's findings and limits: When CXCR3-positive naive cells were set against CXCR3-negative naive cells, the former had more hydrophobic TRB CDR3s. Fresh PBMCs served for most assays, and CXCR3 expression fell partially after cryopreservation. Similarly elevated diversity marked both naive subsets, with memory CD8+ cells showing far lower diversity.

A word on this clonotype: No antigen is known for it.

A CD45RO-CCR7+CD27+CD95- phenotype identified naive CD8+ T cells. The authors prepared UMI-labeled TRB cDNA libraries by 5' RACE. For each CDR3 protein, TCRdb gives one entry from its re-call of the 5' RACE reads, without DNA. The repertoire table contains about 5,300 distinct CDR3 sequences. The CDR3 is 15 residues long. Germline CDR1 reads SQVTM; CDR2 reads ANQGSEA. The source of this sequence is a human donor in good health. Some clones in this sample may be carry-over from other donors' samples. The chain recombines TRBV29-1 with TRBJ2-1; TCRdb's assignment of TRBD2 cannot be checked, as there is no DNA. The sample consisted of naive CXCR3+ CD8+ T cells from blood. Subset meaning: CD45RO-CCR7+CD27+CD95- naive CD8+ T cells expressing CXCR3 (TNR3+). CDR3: CSVELAGTSYNEQFF.